The rows below give T cell receptor beta chains drawn from one sample of a study of cytomegalovirus exposure and HLA in healthy donors. Some clones are missing from TCRdb's copy, which holds only in-frame ones; the method was immunoSEQ multiplex PCR. The top ten clones hold approximately 8.2% of a sample with 110,000 to 150,000 clones, roughly 80% of them seen once. Sequenced material: PBMCs. Source of these receptors: a woman between 50 and 59 years old in good health and CMV-seropositive. The CDR3 runs from the conserved cysteine through the conserved F or W. Fields, in order: clone size, J gene, D gene, V gene, CDR3 protein, CDR3 DNA. The D gene is left open where the match is weak. Size values are once, few and many counts, or a class for expanded clones, and some rows have none.

few | TRBJ2-1 | NA | TRBV5-1 | CASSLVFGGGNEQFF | TGCGCCAGCAGCTTGGTTTTCGGGGGAGGCAATGAGCAGTTCTTC
NA | TRBJ2-1 | NA | TRBV6-5 | CASSYQALAYNEQFF | TGTGCCAGCAGTTACCAGGCCCTCGCCTACAATGAGCAGTTCTTC
NA | TRBJ2-7 | NA | TRBV19 | CASSWQTGPPYEQYF | TGTGCCAGTAGCTGGCAGACAGGTCCTCCCTACGAGCAGTACTTC
NA | TRBJ2-7 | TRBD2 | TRBV7-3 | CASSPLAGGRSYEQYF | TGTGCCAGCAGCCCCCTAGCGGGGGGCCGTTCCTACGAGCAGTACTTC
NA | TRBJ2-1 | TRBD2 | TRBV5-8 | CASSSGLAGLDEQFF | TGTGCCAGCAGCTCTGGACTAGCGGGTTTAGATGAGCAGTTCTTC
NA | TRBJ2-3 | TRBD1 | TRBV18 | CASSRETGGTDTQYF | TGTGCCAGCTCACGAGAGACAGGGGGCACAGATACGCAGTATTTT
NA | TRBJ1-1 | TRBD1 | TRBV28 | CASSLYRGQVIEAFF | TGTGCCAGCAGTTTATATCGTGGACAGGTGATAGAAGCTTTCTTT
NA | TRBJ1-1 | TRBD1 | TRBV5-1 | CASSLDRVNTEAFF | TGCGCCAGCAGCTTAGACAGGGTTAACACTGAAGCTTTCTTT
NA | TRBJ2-5 | TRBD2 | TRBV13 | CASSYPGRGGASGETQYF | TGTGCCAGCAGCTACCCGGGACGGGGGGGGGCCTCCGGAGAGACCCAGTACTTC
NA | TRBJ2-1 | NA | TRBV4-1 | CASSPRGRGGLYNEQFF | TGCGCCAGCAGCCCCAGGGGGCGGGGGGGCTTATACAATGAGCAGTTCTTC
NA | TRBJ2-5 | TRBD2 | TRBV5-1 | CASSLAAVLREGETQYF | TGCGCCAGCAGCTTGGCCGCGGTCCTTCGGGAGGGGGAGACCCAGTACTTC
NA | TRBJ2-6 | TRBD1 | TRBV5-1 | CASGQGSSGANVLTF | TGCGCCAGCGGACAGGGTTCTTCTGGGGCCAACGTCCTGACTTTC
once | TRBJ1-5 | NA | TRBV19 | CASRKATSNQPQHF | TGTGCCAGTAGAAAAGCAACGAGCAATCAGCCCCAGCATTTT
few | TRBJ1-5 | TRBD1 | TRBV18 | CASSPTGENQPQHF | TGTGCCAGCTCACCGACAGGGGAAAATCAGCCCCAGCATTTT
NA | TRBJ1-5 | TRBD1 | TRBV19 | CASSMGQGGQPQHF | TGTGCCAGTAGTATGGGACAGGGCGGTCAGCCCCAGCATTTT
NA | TRBJ2-2 | TRBD2 | TRBV5-4 | CASSPSGGPRGELFF | TGTGCCAGCAGCCCTAGCGGGGGGCCGCGCGGGGAGCTGTTTTTT
NA | TRBJ1-5 | TRBD1 | TRBV28 | CASSLSPDRATQPQHF | TGTGCCAGCAGTTTATCGCCCGACAGGGCAACTCAGCCCCAGCATTTT
NA | TRBJ2-4 | NA | TRBV5-4 | CASSLTGSESIQYF | TGTGCCAGCAGCCTTACGGGGTCGGAGAGCATTCAGTACTTC
once | TRBJ2-7 | TRBD1 | TRBV5-1 | CASSYTGDRSYEQYF | TGCGCCAGCAGCTACACCGGGGACAGATCCTACGAGCAGTACTTC
NA | TRBJ1-1 | NA | TRBV19 | CASSSGGTWNTEAFF | TGTGCCAGTAGTAGCGGGGGAACATGGAACACTGAAGCTTTCTTT
few | TRBJ1-1 | TRBD1 | TRBV5-1 | CASSLQGGGTEAFF | TGCGCCAGCAGCTTACAGGGGGGAGGCACTGAAGCTTTCTTT
NA | TRBJ2-1 | NA | TRBV7-9 | CQVGPPNEQFF | TGTCAGGTGGGGCCCCCCAATGAGCAGTTCTTC
NA | TRBJ2-7 | TRBD2 | TRBV6-5 | CASRGGRGVYEQYF | TGTGCCAGCCGGGGGGGCCGCGGTGTCTACGAGCAGTACTTC
NA | TRBJ1-2 | TRBD1 | TRBV19 | CASSIARTGTSGYTF | TGTGCCAGTAGTATAGCCCGGACAGGGACGTCTGGCTACACCTTC
NA | TRBJ1-3 | NA | TRBV6-5 | CASKGFFGNTIYF | TGTGCCAGCAAGGGGTTCTTTGGAAACACCATATATTTT
NA | TRBJ2-4 | NA | TRBV5-1 | CASSLAYERNIQYF | TGCGCCAGCAGCTTGGCCTACGAGAGAAACATTCAGTACTTC
NA | TRBJ2-3 | TRBD1 | TRBV4-3 | CASSQDLGQGAGTDTQYF | TGCGCCAGCAGCCAAGATCTTGGTCAGGGGGCAGGAACAGATACGCAGTATTTT
once | TRBJ2-1 | TRBD2 | TRBV7-6 | CASSLGILAYSYNEQFF | TGTGCCAGCAGCTTAGGAATACTAGCGTACTCCTACAATGAGCAGTTCTTC
once | TRBJ2-2 | TRBD1 | TRBV7-7 | CASSLPDRVSELFF | TGTGCTAGCAGCTTACCGGACAGGGTGTCGGAGCTGTTTTTT
few | TRBJ2-2 | TRBD1 | TRBV29-1 | CSVSGTGRIGELFF | TGCAGCGTCTCCGGGACAGGGAGGATCGGGGAGCTGTTTTTT
NA | TRBJ2-7 | NA | TRBV14 | CASSPLRFPTEQYF | TGTGCCAGCAGCCCCCTAAGATTTCCTACGGAGCAGTACTTC
NA | TRBJ2-2 | TRBD1 | TRBV13 | CASSSTLQGGSNTGELFF | TGTGCCAGCAGCTCGACCTTACAGGGGGGATCGAACACCGGGGAGCTGTTTTTT
NA | TRBJ1-1 | NA | TRBV28 | CASSSRNTEAFF | TGTGCCAGCAGTTCGAGGAACACTGAAGCTTTCTTT
once | TRBJ1-1 | NA | TRBV19 | CASSTRDTEAFF | TGTGCCAGTAGTACCCGGGACACTGAAGCTTTCTTT
NA | TRBJ2-5 | NA | TRBV11-2 | CASSARETQYF | TGTGCCAGCAGCGCCCGGGAGACCCAGTACTTC
NA | TRBJ2-2 | TRBD1 | TRBV9 | CASSVGQGTGELFF | TGTGCCAGCAGCGTAGGACAGGGAACCGGGGAGCTGTTTTTT
NA | TRBJ1-2 | NA | TRBV30 | CAWTRVVTAYGYTF | TGTGCCTGGACCAGGGTAGTCACGGCGTATGGCTACACCTTC
NA | TRBJ1-2 | NA | TRBV28 | CASSVGLEGYTF | TGTGCCAGCAGTGTGGGCCTCGAAGGTTACACCTTC
NA | TRBJ1-1 | TRBD1 | TRBV30 | CAWSTGGNTEAFF | TGTGCCTGGAGTACAGGGGGAAACACTGAAGCTTTCTTT
NA | TRBJ2-1 | NA | TRBV4-3 | CASSQLSSYNEQFF | TGCGCCAGCAGCCAATTGAGCTCCTACAATGAGCAGTTCTTC
few | TRBJ2-1 | NA | TRBV6-4 | CASSASLEGGGGEQFF | TGTGCCAGCAGTGCTTCCCTTGAGGGGGGGGGCGGTGAGCAGTTCTTC